This is a list of T cell receptor beta chains from one sample in a study of early T cells in non-severe SARS-CoV-2 infection. MiXCR, run by TCRdb on the 5' RACE reads, gives a single entry per CDR3 protein. The repertoire holds over 55,000 distinct CDR3 sequences, roughly an eighth seen once, with 2.7% in the top ten. The material sequenced was whole blood, taken at baseline. The origin of the receptors is an adult who was a healthcare worker with PCR-confirmed SARS-CoV-2 infection or an uninfected control (not recorded which). Both conserved end residues are trimmed from each CDR3. Fields, in order: V gene, J gene, CDR3 protein.

TRBV7-8,TRBJ2-7,ASSPRTSSGEQY
TRBV5-1,TRBJ2-3,ASSIVFGLAATDTQY
TRBV6-1,TRBJ1-5,ASRPEQGHQPQH
TRBV3-1,TRBJ1-4,ASSQDPRAISEKLF
TRBV12-3/TRBV12-4,TRBJ1-1,ASSFIEGATEAF
TRBV14,TRBJ2-7,ASSHPTGTGDYEQY
TRBV11-1,TRBJ1-6,ASSLGTGSNSPLH
TRBV4-3,TRBJ2-6,ASSQGTGLISGANVLT
TRBV10-2,TRBJ1-6,ASRDRGNSPLH
TRBV5-1,TRBJ1-4,ASKGDSNEKLF
TRBV25-1,TRBJ2-1,ASSAREQF
TRBV18,TRBJ2-7,ASSNPGQGSYEQY
TRBV6-1,TRBJ2-7,ASNEAFSSYEQY
TRBV20-1,TRBJ2-5,SARGLETQY
TRBV11-3,TRBJ2-5,ASSPGWVRGETQY
TRBV29-1,TRBJ2-5,SVVGEETQY
TRBV7-9,TRBJ2-4,ASSYTGDAKNIQY
TRBV29-1,TRBJ2-5,SVRHLPVETQY
TRBV7-9,TRBJ2-3,ASSFDTDTQY
TRBV7-9,TRBJ2-7,ASSLAAFKSPLSYEQY
TRBV25-1,TRBJ1-2,ASSEYSRTGYT
TRBV2,TRBJ1-6,ASSRTENSPLH
TRBV21-1,TRBJ1-2,ASSNLRLFLGYGYT
TRBV25-1,TRBJ1-4,ASSEQGVGKLF
TRBV13,TRBJ2-3,ASKLAGSNTQY
TRBV7-9,TRBJ1-4,ASSLLGATNEKLF
TRBV11-2,TRBJ2-1,ASSSWWAEQF
TRBV12-3/TRBV12-4,TRBJ2-3,ASSLVATDTQY
TRBV12-3/TRBV12-4,TRBJ2-1,ASRGLAGQGNEQF
TRBV6-5,TRBJ2-1,ASRIAGGSYNEQF
TRBV20-1,TRBJ1-6,SAREAGTYNSPLH
TRBV10-2,TRBJ2-7,ASSPDGREQY
TRBV12-3/TRBV12-4,TRBJ2-3,ASSFGGEPY
TRBV18,TRBJ2-5,ASSEQETQY
TRBV9,TRBJ1-2,ASSTSNYGYT
TRBV27,TRBJ1-1,ASSNLQVSLAEAF
TRBV12-3/TRBV12-4,TRBJ2-1,ASTPFSGYSYNEQF
TRBV25-1,TRBJ1-2,ASSRTGRNYGYT
TRBV7-6,TRBJ2-2,ASSLGATGTNTGELF
TRBV6-5,TRBJ1-2,ASSYSGGQHYGYT
TRBV7-2,TRBJ2-5,ASSFSIGVQETQY
TRBV9,TRBJ2-3,ASSSRGGDTQY
TRBV2,TRBJ2-7,ASRTDSYEQY
TRBV4-1,TRBJ2-7,ASNQVGGRETGQY
TRBV5-5,TRBJ1-6,ASSLQRRQGASSPLH
TRBV2,TRBJ2-7,ASSKLGSYEQY
TRBV27,TRBJ1-6,ASSLIQQGSPLH
TRBV5-1,TRBJ2-1,ASRTAVVPNNEQF